These 21 T cell receptor beta chains were all obtained from the same sample, sequenced in a study of neurological immune-mediated disorders. A single record per CDR3 protein comes from TCRdb applying MiXCR to the 5' RACE reads. The table lists tens of thousands of distinct CDR3 sequences, 3.5% to 4.5% of them singletons. Time point in this sample: longitudinal time-point 3. The specimen sequenced was PBMCs. The receptor source for this set is a woman aged 60-70 years with multiple sclerosis.

In this sample, this clonotype turned up many times. The rearrangement uses TRBV25-1 and TRBJ1-2; D remains ambiguous. The germline CDR1 and CDR2 sequences are MGHDK and SYGVNS. V lost 5 bases and J 8 bases, leaving 12 bases between the germline ends. The CDR3 has 12 residues. The CDR3 spells CASSPLGDGYTF. CDR3 nucleotides: TGTGCCAGCAGTCCCCTGGGTGACGGCTACACCTTC.

This clonotype has ten or more counts. The chain carries TRBV5-1 and TRBJ2-5, with no clear D. The CDR3 has 14 amino acids. The V end was cut by 4 bases, the J end by 2 bases, with 12 bases between. The germline gives CDR1 SGHRS, CDR2 YFSETQ. In nucleotides, the CDR3 is TGCGCCAGCAGCCTGGTTTTAGATCAAGAGACCCAGTACTTC. Residues: CASSLVLDQETQYF.

Many counts were recorded for this clonotype. V usage is TRBV4-1 and J usage is TRBJ1-5; no clear D gene. CDR1 and CDR2 (germline): MGHRA, YSYEKL. Trimming cost V 1 base and J 2 bases, with 6 bases left between them. The CDR3 is 14 amino acids. CDR3 DNA sequence: TGCGCCAGCAGCCAAGGGGCCGGCAATCAGCCCCAGCATTTT. Protein: CASSQGAGNQPQHF.

Ten or more counts support this clonotype. The DNA for the CDR3 is TGTGCCAGCAGCCAGGCCAACCGGGACAGGAGAGGCTATGGCTACACCTTC. This translates into CASSQANRDRRGYGYTF. The V gene is TRBV4-2, the J gene TRBJ1-2, with 8 bases identical to TRBD1. V gave up 3 bases and J gave up 4 bases; unmatched junction bases: 13. Per the germline V gene, CDR1 is LGHNA and CDR2 is YNFKEQ. This CDR3 has 17 residues.

This clonotype was seen at least ten times. The chain is built from TRBV10-3 and TRBJ2-7; 8 bases are shared with TRBD1. CDR3 length equals 12 residues. Per the germline V gene, CDR1 is ENHRY and CDR2 is SYGVKD. The J segment lost 4 bases and the V segment lost 11 bases, leaving 7 bases of the junction unmatched. For the CDR3, the DNA is TGTGCCGCTGGACAGGGAGTTTACGAGCAGTACTTC. Its protein is CAAGQGVYEQYF.

This clonotype was seen many times. The rearrangement links TRBV29-1 to TRBJ2-3; D gene ambiguous. The CDR3 covers 11 residues. The V end was cut by 3 bases, the J end by 0 bases, with 1 base between. CDR1 and CDR2 (germline): SQVTM, ANQGSEA. Here the CDR3 reads CSVDSTDTQYF. CDR3 DNA sequence: TGCAGCGTTGATAGCACAGATACGCAGTATTTT.

Ten or more counts support this clonotype. The chain joins TRBV7-6 to TRBJ2-2, with 7 bases identical to TRBD2. Germline CDR1 SGHVS, CDR2 FNYEAQ. This CDR3 contains 16 residues. V dropped 1 base and J dropped 0; count of bases not matched to a gene: 2. Here the CDR3 reads CASSLGLAANTGELFF. The CDR3 bases are TGTGCCAGCAGCTTAGGACTAGCCGCGAACACCGGGGAGCTGTTTTTT. Full variable domain (missing parts from reference TRBV7-6 and TRBJ2-2): GAGVSQSPRYKVTKRGQDVALRCDPISGHVSLYWYRQALGQGPEFLTYFNYEAQQDKSGLPNDRFSAERPEGSISTLTIQRTEQRDSAMYRCASSLGLAANTGELFFGEGSRLTVL.

V is TRBV5-1 and J is TRBJ1-2; possibly TRBD1 for D (6 bases). The V gene's germline CDR1 is SGHRS and CDR2 YFSETQ. The V end lost 3 bases, the J end lost 0 bases, and 9 bases lay between the germline ends. The CDR3 consists of 14 residues. For the CDR3, the DNA is TGCGCCAGCAGCTCCGAGGGGGCTAACTATGGCTACACCTTC. Translating it yields CASSSEGANYGYTF. Complete variable domain (other parts from reference TRBV5-1 and TRBJ1-2): KAGVTQTPRYLIKTRGQQVTLSCSPISGHRSVSWYQQTPGQGLQFLFEYFSETQRNKGNFPGRFSGRQFSNSRSEMNVSTLELGDSALYLCASSSEGANYGYTFGSGTRLTVV.

This clonotype was recorded at least ten times. CDR3 in DNA: TGCGCCAGCAGTGGGCGCGGTAACACTGAAGCTTTCTTT. Its protein product is CASSGRGNTEAFF. This sequence joins TRBV10-2 and TRBJ1-1, with D uncertain. V dropped 4 bases and J dropped 2 bases, with 8 bases sitting between them. The germline CDR1 and CDR2 sequences are WSHSY and SAAADI. This CDR3 is 13 amino acids long.

The sample holds many counts of this clonotype. The V call is TRBV5-1, the J call TRBJ2-2; unclear D gene. The germline gives CDR1 SGHRS, CDR2 YFSETQ. The CDR3 covers 13 residues. V lost 4 bases and J 5 bases, leaving 9 bases between the germline ends. The CDR3 sequence: CASSPTGTGELFF. Written as DNA, the CDR3 is TGCGCCAGCAGCCCGACCGGGACCGGGGAGCTGTTTTTT.

This clonotype was picked up many times. V gene TRBV7-2 combines with J gene TRBJ2-7; TRBD1 aligns across 10 bases. V lost 5 bases, J lost 7 bases, and 14 bases stayed unmatched. Germline lookup yields CDR1 SGHTA and CDR2 FQGNSA. The CDR3 sequence is 16 residues long. CDR3 loop: CASSTDTGTGAMEQYF. CDR3 nucleotide sequence: TGTGCCAGCAGCACAGACACCGGGACAGGGGCGATGGAGCAGTACTTC.

This clonotype came up many times. The rearrangement links TRBV20-1 to TRBJ2-4; 11 bases line up with TRBD2. This CDR3 region has 15 residues. Germline CDR1 DFQATT, CDR2 SNEGSKA (reference sequence). Trimming removed 6 bases from V and 3 bases from J; junction bases left unmatched: 7. The CDR3 loop is CSAFTSGGDKNIQYF. DNA of the CDR3: TGCAGTGCCTTTACTAGCGGGGGAGACAAAAACATTCAGTACTTC.

At least ten counts were recorded for this clonotype. This chain joins TRBV6-1 and TRBJ1-1; 7 bases agree with TRBD1. The CDR3 is 17 amino acids. V shed 4 bases, J shed 1 base, and the junction held 12 bases outside the gene matches. Germline V gene lookup returns CDR1 MNHNS and CDR2 SASEGT. In DNA, the CDR3 is TGTGCCAGCAGTGTTAGACAGGGTGGTTTGACGAACACTGAAGCTTTCTTT. Protein sequence: CASSVRQGGLTNTEAFF.

This clonotype was recorded at least ten times. The V call is TRBV20-1, the J call TRBJ2-1; TRBD2 matches 8 bases. Germline V gene lookup returns CDR1 DFQATT and CDR2 SNEGSKA (reference sequence). The CDR3 spans 20 residues. The trim removed 0 bases at V and 0 bases at J, leaving 16 bases unmatched. In DNA, the CDR3 is TGCAGTGCTAGAGAGGACGGGACTAGTGGGTTCCAGAGCTCCTACAATGAGCAGTTCTTC. This gives the protein CSAREDGTSGFQSSYNEQFF.

This clonotype was seen ten or more times. The chain employs TRBV19 and TRBJ1-1; D perhaps matches TRBD1 (5 bases). Looked up from germline, CDR1 is LNHDA and CDR2 is SQIVND (reference sequence). The ends were cut back, 8 bases at V and 3 bases at J, with 7 bases in the middle. This CDR3 is built from 11 residues. The CDR3 coding sequence is TGTGCCAGTGGGGGGTACACTGAAGCTTTCTTT. This codes for CASGGYTEAFF.

This clonotype was detected many times. This chain joins TRBV29-1 and TRBJ2-5; 7 nucleotides line up with TRBD1. Germline loops: CDR1 SQVTM, CDR2 ANQGSEA. V was pared by 4 bases and J by 2 bases, with 1 base of the junction left unmatched. The length of the CDR3 is 12 residues. In DNA form, the CDR3 reads TGCAGCGTTGGGACAGGTCAAGAGACCCAGTACTTC. Translated: CSVGTGQETQYF.

In regard to this clonotype: A junction end diverges from the germline sequence, so it may reflect a read error. V usage is TRBV5-1 and J usage is TRBJ2-5, with 8 bases that match TRBD2. The CDR3 contains 14 residues. Looked up from germline, CDR1 is SGHRS and CDR2 is YFSETQ. CDR3 residues: CASSISGGKETKYF. DNA of the CDR3: TGCGCCAGCAGCATAAGCGGGGGTAAAGAGACCAAGTACTTC. The full variable domain, in which reference TRBV5-1 and TRBJ2-5 provide the parts outside the CDR3, is KAGVTQTPRYLIKTRGQQVTLSCSPISGHRSVSWYQQTPGQGLQFLFEYFSETQRNKGNFPGRFSGRQFSNSRSEMNVSTLELGDSALYLCASSISGGKETKYFGPGTRLLVL.

This clonotype has a handful of counts. The rearrangement joins TRBV18 to TRBJ1-1, with D unresolved. This CDR3 comprises 13 residues. Germline-derived CDR1 and CDR2 are KGHSH and LQKENI. The V end was cut by 1 base, the J end by 7 bases, with 10 bases between. The CDR3: CASSPLMGNEAFF. CDR3 bases: TGTGCCAGCTCACCACTTATGGGGAATGAAGCTTTCTTT.

This clonotype was recorded many times. The chain employs TRBV7-8 and TRBJ1-2; D is uncertain. The CDR3 is 14 amino acids. The ends were cut back, 1 base at V and 4 bases at J, with 10 bases in the middle. Looked up from germline, CDR1 is SGHVS and CDR2 is FQNEAQ. The CDR3 region is CASSLDGGPYGYTF. As DNA, the CDR3 is TGTGCCAGCAGCTTAGATGGCGGCCCCTATGGCTACACCTTC.

This clonotype occurred many times. The chain combines TRBV20-1 with TRBJ2-1; D could derive from TRBD1 or TRBD2 (6 bases each). The V and J ends lost 4 bases and 4 bases respectively, with 17 bases between them. This CDR3 contains 15 residues. Per germline, CDR1 DFQATT and CDR2 SNEGSKA (reference sequence). The CDR3 bases are TGCAGTGCTACCCCACCCGGGGGCCGGTACAATGAGCAGTTCTTC. Its translation is CSATPPGGRYNEQFF.

This clonotype was observed a handful of times. The chain carries TRBV5-8 and TRBJ2-7; 9 bases line up with TRBD1. The germline gives CDR1 SGHTS, CDR2 YDEGEE. The junction had 6 bases not matched to a gene; V was cut back by 2 bases and J by 6 bases. The CDR3 is made up of 14 amino acids. CDR3 loop: CASSFGTGTLEQYF. The CDR3 DNA sequence: TGTGCCAGCAGCTTCGGGACAGGGACTCTCGAGCAGTACTTC.